What follows are 25 T cell receptor beta chains derived from one specimen sequenced in a study of spatial heterogeneity in lung cancer. Study findings and constraints: How many expanded intratumoral alpha and beta TCRs were present tracked the tumor mutation count, which was a count of nonsynonymous mutations.

Time point noted: sample taken at primary tumor resection. For these receptors, no antigen is known. TCRdb itself ran the 5' RACE reads through MiXCR, one entry per CDR3 protein. The sample lists approximately 25,000 distinct CDR3 sequences, approximately 9% seen once, with roughly 8% in the top ten. The specimen was lung tumor tissue, collected at surgery. Every receptor here comes from a male donor with early-stage non-small cell lung cancer.

This chain links TRBV27 with TRBJ2-7, with D perhaps TRBD2 (5 bases). V was trimmed by 8 bases and J by 0 bases, leaving 11 bases between them. From germline, CDR1 is MNHEY and CDR2 SMNVEV (reference sequence). The CDR3 sequence is 13 residues long. CDR3 amino acids: CASWRSGSYEQYF. DNA of the CDR3: TGTGCCAGCTGGAGGTCAGGCTCCTACGAGCAGTACTTC.

This clonotype came up many times. CDR3 coding DNA: TGTGCCAGCAGATCATACAAAAGAGATAATTCACCCCTCCACTTT. Encoded protein: CASRSYKRDNSPLHF. The chain has TRBV28 and TRBJ1-6; D is ambiguous. CDR3 length: 15 residues. V was shortened by 6 bases and J by 5 bases, with 14 bases between the two germline ends. Germline V lookup: CDR1 MDHEN, CDR2 SYDVKM.

CDR3 residues: CASRSPGGVNTGELFF. Here the CDR3 DNA reads TGTGCCAGCAGGTCCCCGGGGGGAGTCAACACCGGGGAGCTGTTTTTT. The chain couples TRBV6-6 to TRBJ2-2, with 7 bases fitting TRBD2. Losses at the gene ends were 6 bases for V and 2 bases for J; bases not matched to a gene: 9. Germline V gene lookup returns CDR1 MNHNY and CDR2 SVGAGI (reference sequence). This CDR3 contains 16 residues.

This clonotype has at least ten counts. The chain recombines TRBV6-4 with TRBJ2-1; D unclear. Trimming removed 2 bases from V and 0 bases from J, with 2 bases in between. The CDR3 length is 13 residues. CDR1 is MRHNA and CDR2 is SNTAGT in the germline V gene. The CDR3 bases are TGTGCCAGCAGTGACAACTCCTACAATGAGCAGTTCTTC. It translates to CASSDNSYNEQFF.

This clonotype was found a few times. The J gene is TRBJ2-1, the V gene TRBV10-1, with 7 bases aligning to TRBD1. Germline CDR1 and CDR2: WNHNN and SYGVQD (reference sequence). The CDR3 has 14 amino acids. J gave up 11 bases and V 3 bases, and 10 bases lay outside the gene matches. Here the CDR3 DNA reads TGCGCCAGCAGTGATAGACAGGGAAAATCGAAGCAGTTCTTC. This encodes CASSDRQGKSKQFF.

The genes are TRBV20-1 and TRBJ2-1; D call uncertain. The CDR3 runs to 14 residues. Germline lookup yields CDR1 DFQATT and CDR2 SNEGSKA (reference sequence). The germline V and J ends were trimmed by 6 bases and 3 bases, with 15 bases remaining between them. CDR3 residues: CSAPDPPVYNEQFF. CDR3 DNA sequence: TGCAGTGCACCAGACCCCCCGGTCTACAATGAGCAGTTCTTC.

This clonotype was seen at least ten times. The rearrangement joins TRBV10-3 to TRBJ2-1, with TRBD2 matching 9 bases. Unmatched junction bases numbered 11, after V lost 5 bases and J lost 6 bases. Germline V gene sequence: CDR1 ENHRY, CDR2 SYGVKD. The length of the CDR3 is 16 residues. CDR3 DNA: TGTGCCATCAGTTCCGTCCGGGGGACTAGCATCAATGAGCAGTTCTTC. Its protein product is CAISSVRGTSINEQFF.

A few counts support this clonotype. V usage is TRBV5-1 and J usage is TRBJ2-3; no clear D gene. The CDR3 length is 13 residues. Per germline, CDR1 SGHRS and CDR2 YFSETQ. Trimming took off 0 bases at V and 6 bases at J, with 8 bases between the two ends. The CDR3 DNA reads TGCGCCAGCAGCTTGGGGGTAGAGGATACGCAGTATTTT. Its protein is CASSLGVEDTQYF.

In this sample, this clonotype is medium-sized. This sequence joins TRBV5-6 and TRBJ1-3; D gene unclear. CDR3 length equals 13 residues. Trimming shortened V by 0 bases and J by 4 bases, and 5 bases separated the two germline ends. The germline V gene has CDR1 SGHDT and CDR2 YYEEEE. CDR3 loop: CASSLARGNTIYF. DNA for the CDR3: TGTGCCAGCAGCTTGGCCAGGGGAAACACCATATATTTT.

This clonotype has ten or more counts. This chain connects TRBV20-1 to TRBJ1-5; D not certain. This CDR3 spans 14 amino acids. Per the germline V gene, CDR1 is DFQATT and CDR2 is SNEGSKA (reference sequence). V dropped 2 bases and J dropped 1 base, with 9 bases sitting between them. This chain's CDR3 is CSARLGMSNQPQHF. CDR3 in DNA: TGCAGTGCTAGATTGGGGATGAGCAATCAGCCCCAGCATTTT.

The table lists this clonotype with many counts. The rearrangement joins TRBV10-3 to TRBJ1-6, with a possible D match to TRBD1 (5 bases). In germline, CDR1 is ENHRY, CDR2 SYGVKD. Trimming cost V 11 bases and J 1 base, with 12 bases left between them. This CDR3 contains 14 residues. This CDR3 reads CAVQGGSYNSPLHF. The DNA for the CDR3 is TGTGCCGTGCAGGGTGGTTCCTATAATTCACCCCTCCACTTT.

The sample holds many counts of this clonotype. The chain uses TRBV10-3 and TRBJ2-2, with D possibly being TRBD1 or TRBD2 (5 bases each). Germline CDR1 and CDR2: ENHRY and SYGVKD. Trimming left V 5 bases short and J 1 base short, with 14 bases between. The CDR3 is 16 residues long. The CDR3 DNA follows: TGTGCCATCAGTACTACGGGGCAGCTGAACACCGGGGAGCTGTTTTTT. Protein sequence: CAISTTGQLNTGELFF.

This clonotype was observed at least ten times. V usage is TRBV28 and J usage is TRBJ1-5, with a tentative D call TRBD1 (5 bases). The CDR3 runs 15 residues. V lost 5 bases, J lost 9 bases, and 20 bases lay in between. The germline V gene encodes CDR1 MDHEN and CDR2 SYDVKM. The CDR3 DNA reads TGTGCCAGCAGTGCCTCGGGACTCAGTTTCGGGCCCCAGCATTTT. Translating gives CASSASGLSFGPQHF.

This clonotype is judged medium-sized (0.01 to 0.1%). This chain uses TRBV7-3 with TRBJ2-1; 7 nucleotides agree with TRBD1. CDR3 size: 15 residues. Per the germline V gene, CDR1 is SGHTA and CDR2 is FQGTGA. With 4 bases clipped from V and 3 bases from J, the junction kept 6 bases outside the gene matches. CDR3 DNA sequence: TGTGCCAGCAGCTCGACAGGGAGCTACTACAATGAGCAGTTCTTC. It is translated as CASSSTGSYYNEQFF.

In this sample, this clonotype turned up a few times. The chain joins TRBV19 to TRBJ2-7, with a tentative D call TRBD2 (6 bases). This CDR3 has 12 residues. V lost 2 bases, J lost 7 bases, and 9 bases lay in between. CDR1 LNHDA and CDR2 SQIVND come from the germline V gene (reference sequence). Written as DNA, the CDR3 is TGTGCCAGTAGTATACGGGGGTTGGAGCAGTACTTC. Its protein product is CASSIRGLEQYF.

The genes are TRBV19 and TRBJ2-3, with 8 nucleotides matching TRBD2. V was pared by 9 bases and J by 3 bases, with 11 bases of the junction left unmatched. CDR1 and CDR2 from the germline V gene are LNHDA and SQIVND (reference sequence). The CDR3 covers 15 residues. CDR3 amino acids: CASLPRASGTDTQYF. The CDR3 DNA follows: TGTGCCAGCCTACCCCGCGCTAGCGGGACAGATACGCAGTATTTT.

The chain links TRBV27 to TRBJ1-3; TRBD1 might be the D (5 bases). The V end lost 7 bases, the J end lost 2 bases, and 15 bases lay between the germline ends. CDR1 and CDR2 from the germline V gene are MNHEY and SMNVEV (reference sequence). The CDR3 totals 15 residues. CDR3 in amino acids: CASMITGGPGNTIYF. The CDR3 nucleotides are TGTGCCAGCATGATAACAGGAGGGCCTGGAAACACCATATATTTT.

This clonotype was counted ten times or more. This sequence joins TRBV7-2 and TRBJ2-3; TRBD1 aligns across 7 bases. In germline, CDR1 is SGHTA, CDR2 FQGNSA. CDR3 length: 13 residues. V lost 5 bases, J lost 5 bases, and 4 bases stayed unmatched. CDR3 region: CASSATGLDTQYF. CDR3 coding DNA: TGTGCCAGCAGCGCGACAGGGTTAGATACGCAGTATTTT.

This clonotype has more than one count but fewer than ten. The chain joins TRBV14 to TRBJ2-5; a weak D match, TRBD2 (7 bases). Per the germline V gene, CDR1 is SGHDN and CDR2 is FVKESK. The CDR3 has 16 amino acids. V lost 2 bases to trimming and J lost 1 base, with 14 bases between them. Here the CDR3 reads CASSQWRGGSQETQYF. The CDR3, as DNA: TGTGCCAGCAGCCAATGGAGGGGGGGGTCCCAAGAGACCCAGTACTTC.

This clonotype has ten or more counts. The gene calls are TRBV28 and TRBJ1-5, with 7 bases fitting TRBD1. Germline V lookup: CDR1 MDHEN, CDR2 SYDVKM. The V segment lost 3 bases and the J segment 5 bases; nucleotides outside the gene matches: 13. CDR3 size: 17 residues. This CDR3 is CASSFFTGDSTHQPQHF. DNA for the CDR3: TGTGCCAGCAGTTTTTTTACGGGGGACAGCACCCATCAGCCCCAGCATTTT.

This clonotype was counted only a few times. The V gene is TRBV6-1, the J gene TRBJ1-1, with 7 positions matching TRBD1. The CDR3 is 14 amino acids. In germline, CDR1 is MNHNS, CDR2 SASEGT. The junction had 9 bases not matched to a gene; V was cut back by 6 bases and J by 5 bases. CDR3 sequence: CASRRGQEGTEAFF. CDR3 nucleotides: TGTGCCAGCAGGAGGGGGCAGGAGGGGACTGAAGCTTTCTTT.

This sequence joins TRBV9 and TRBJ2-3, with D hard to call. Germline-derived CDR1 and CDR2 are SGDLS and YYNGEE. The CDR3 is 14 amino acids. Trimming removed 0 bases at V and 3 bases at J, with 8 bases between. This CDR3 is CASSVAVYTDTQYF. For the CDR3, the DNA is TGTGCCAGCAGCGTAGCCGTCTATACAGATACGCAGTATTTT.

Only a few counts were recorded for this clonotype. The chain is built from TRBV12-3 or TRBV12-4 and TRBJ2-1; the D is unclear. The CDR3 totals 13 residues. Trimming took 4 bases from V and 4 from J, leaving 8 bases between them. CDR3 sequence (DNA): TGTGCCAGCAGTTCTTCAGATTACAATGAGCAGTTCTTC. Residues: CASSSSDYNEQFF.

The J gene is TRBJ2-7, the V gene TRBV7-8; TRBD2 matches 8 bases. Germline loops: CDR1 SGHVS, CDR2 FQNEAQ. With V trimmed by 2 bases and J by 3 bases, 6 bases remained unmatched. The CDR3 spans 15 residues. The CDR3 DNA follows: TGTGCCAGCAGCTTAATAGCGGGGAACGTCTACGAGCAGTACTTC. Its translation: CASSLIAGNVYEQYF.

By its share, this clonotype is medium-sized. The chain couples TRBV7-2 to TRBJ2-3; D is perhaps TRBD2 (6 bases). CDR3 length equals 15 residues. CDR1 and CDR2 from the germline V gene are SGHTA and FQGNSA. V lost 6 bases and J 2 bases, leaving 15 bases between the germline ends. The CDR3 reads CASRRGVGATDTQYF. CDR3 bases: TGTGCCAGCAGGCGGGGCGTGGGTGCCACAGATACGCAGTATTTT.